These 19 T cell receptor beta chains were sequenced from one sample in a study of cytomegalovirus exposure and HLA in healthy donors. The study ran its PCR with 60 Vbeta and 13 Jbeta primers. Libraries were prepared by immunoSEQ multiplex PCR; TCRdb keeps only in-frame clonotypes and omits some of them. Of around 100,000 clones listed, around three quarters are singletons. Sequenced sample: PBMCs. The receptor set was obtained from a man in his forties in good health and CMV-seronegative.

This clone has only a few counts. J is TRBJ1-2 and V is TRBV2; TRBD1 agrees at 11 bases. Germline V gene lookup returns CDR1 SNHLY and CDR2 FYNNEI. There are 15 residues in the CDR3. The J segment lost 7 bases and the V segment lost 6 bases, leaving 10 bases of the junction unmatched. The CDR3 reads CASREVGQGASGYTF. The CDR3 DNA follows: TGTGCCAGCAGAGAGGTTGGACAGGGGGCTTCTGGCTACACCTTC.

The chain employs TRBV19 and TRBJ1-1; the match to TRBD1 covers 8 bases. In germline, CDR1 is LNHDA, CDR2 SQIVND (reference sequence). The CDR3 totals 12 residues. Unmatched junction bases numbered 6, after V lost 7 bases and J lost 8 bases. The CDR3 is CASISGGREAFF. The CDR3, as DNA: TGTGCCAGTATCTCAGGGGGCCGGGAAGCTTTCTTT.

CDR3 sequence: CASSGLPSTDTQYF. CDR3 nucleotides: TGTGCCAGCAGTGGTCTCCCCTCGACAGATACGCAGTATTTT. V and J are TRBV2 and TRBJ2-3; D remains ambiguous. The CDR3 is made up of 14 amino acids. Trimming cost V 4 bases and J 3 bases, with 11 bases left between them. CDR1 is SNHLY and CDR2 is FYNNEI in the germline V gene. The complete variable domain, with remaining parts taken from reference TRBV2 and TRBJ2-3, reads EPEVTQTPSHQVTQMGQEVILRCVPISNHLYFYWYRQILGQKVEFLVSFYNNEISEKSEIFDDQFSVERPDGSNFTLKIRSTKLEDSAMYFCASSGLPSTDTQYFGPGTRLTVL.

The chain recombines TRBV4-2 with TRBJ2-3, with 7 bases matching TRBD1. Germline assignment: CDR1 LGHNA and CDR2 YNFKEQ. The CDR3 extends over 14 amino acids. Trimming took 3 bases from V and 6 from J; bases not matched to a gene: 6. In nucleotides, the CDR3 is TGTGCCAGCAGCCAGCGTGGACAGGCGGATACGCAGTATTTT. Its protein product is CASSQRGQADTQYF.

This clone appeared a single time. The V and J genes are TRBV5-4 and TRBJ2-2, with a tentative D call TRBD1 (5 bases). The CDR3 has 15 residues. The germline gives CDR1 SGHNT, CDR2 YYREEE (reference sequence). The V end lost 4 bases, the J end lost 1 base, and 11 bases lay between the germline ends. This CDR3 reads CASSPYQGNTGELFF. The DNA of the CDR3 is TGTGCCAGCAGCCCATACCAGGGGAACACCGGGGAGCTGTTTTTT.

The chain employs TRBV27 and TRBJ2-2; a possible D gene is TRBD1 (6 bases). Germline V lookup: CDR1 MNHEY, CDR2 SMNVEV (reference sequence). The ends were cut back, 4 bases at V and 6 bases at J, with 18 bases in the middle. The CDR3 covers 16 residues. CDR3 region: CASSWIQPGVAGELFF. CDR3 bases: TGTGCCAGCAGTTGGATCCAGCCAGGGGTGGCCGGGGAGCTGTTTTTT.

The gene calls are TRBV7-6 and TRBJ1-1, with 7 bases that match TRBD1. CDR1 and CDR2 (germline): SGHVS, FNYEAQ. V was pared by 5 bases and J by 8 bases, with 8 bases of the junction left unmatched. There are 13 residues in the CDR3. The CDR3 loop reads CASSPVGGSEAFF. The CDR3 DNA follows: TGTGCCAGCAGCCCCGTAGGGGGCTCGGAAGCTTTCTTT.

This chain joins TRBV18 and TRBJ2-3; D perhaps matches TRBD2 (6 bases). The V end was cut by 3 bases, the J end by 4 bases, with 11 bases between. This CDR3 contains 14 residues. Germline V gene data show CDR1 as KGHSH and CDR2 as LQKENI. CDR3 coding DNA: TGTGCCAGCTCACCTACGGGGGTGGCAGATACGCAGTATTTT. Residues: CASSPTGVADTQYF. Together with reference TRBV18 and TRBJ2-3, the CDR3 gives the full variable domain: NAGVMQNPRHLVRRRGQEARLRCSPMKGHSHVYWYRQLPEEGLKFMVYLQKENIIDESGMPKERFSAEFPKEGPSILRIQQVVRGDSAAYFCASSPTGVADTQYFGPGTRLTVL.

The gene calls are TRBV5-4 and TRBJ2-7; D may be TRBD2 (5 bases). The CDR3 has 14 residues. Per the germline V gene, CDR1 is SGHNT and CDR2 is YYREEE (reference sequence). V was cut by 4 bases and J by 2 bases, with 13 bases left in between. This chain's CDR3 is CASSGGPGTYEQYV. The CDR3 DNA reads TGTGCCAGCAGCGGCGGGCCGGGAACCTACGAGCAGTACGTC.

V usage is TRBV4-1 and J usage is TRBJ2-5; possible D gene TRBD1, 5 bases. Germline V lookup: CDR1 MGHRA, CDR2 YSYEKL. The CDR3 extends over 15 amino acids. The germline V and J ends were trimmed by 0 bases and 4 bases, with 12 bases remaining between them. DNA for the CDR3: TGCGCCAGCAGCCAAGATGAAGGGGCCCCAGAGACCCAGTACTTC. Protein sequence: CASSQDEGAPETQYF.

The chain couples TRBV7-4 to TRBJ1-2; 9 nucleotides agree with TRBD1. This CDR3 is 17 amino acids long. CDR1 and CDR2 (germline): SGHVT, SQSDAQ. J lost 0 bases, V lost 5 bases, and 10 bases had no gene match. The DNA of the CDR3 is TGTGCCAGCAGCCCTGGGGACAGGGACCCTCCTAACTATGGCTACACCTTC. Amino acids: CASSPGDRDPPNYGYTF.

This clone was seen a few times. The sample carries other DNA sequences with the same CDR3. The chain links TRBV6-5 to TRBJ2-5, with 11 bases lining up with TRBD1. CDR3 length: 14 residues. The junction had 5 bases not matched to a gene; V was cut back by 6 bases and J by 5 bases. Per germline, CDR1 MNHEY and CDR2 SVGAGI. The CDR3 DNA reads TGTGCCAGCAGGCCGGGACAGGGGGGGGAGACCCAGTACTTC. Its translation is CASRPGQGGETQYF.

The genes are TRBV30 and TRBJ2-2; D unclear. The CDR3 is made up of 13 amino acids. V was pared by 7 bases and J by 8 bases, with 17 bases between. Germline-derived CDR1 and CDR2 are GTSNPN and SVGIG (reference sequence). CDR3: CASRNFSAGELFF. DNA of the CDR3: TGTGCCTCCCGTAACTTCAGCGCGGGGGAGCTGTTTTTT.

The chain joins TRBV29-1 to TRBJ2-5; 7 nucleotides align to TRBD2. With 6 bases clipped from V and 7 bases from J, the junction kept 14 bases outside the gene matches. Germline CDR1 and CDR2: SQVTM and ANQGSEA. The CDR3 is made up of 14 amino acids. The CDR3 here is CSVPNAGESRTQYF. The CDR3 nucleotides read TGCAGCGTCCCCAATGCGGGGGAGTCCCGGACCCAGTACTTC.

The CDR3 here is CASSLRLASYNEQFF. DNA for the CDR3: TGTGCCAGCAGCTTGAGGCTAGCCTCCTACAATGAGCAGTTCTTC. The gene calls are TRBV5-5 and TRBJ2-1, with D tentatively TRBD2 (5 bases). V was shortened by 1 base and J by 0 bases, with 8 bases between the two germline ends. This CDR3 has 15 residues. The V gene's germline CDR1 is SGHKS and CDR2 YYEKEE (reference sequence).

The chain carries TRBV9 and TRBJ1-1; 7 nucleotides agree with TRBD1. V lost 4 bases and J lost 1; bases outside the gene matches: 4. There are 14 residues in the CDR3. CDR1 is SGDLS, CDR2 YYNGEE, per germline. The CDR3: CASSTRQGNTEAFF. CDR3 bases: TGTGCCAGCAGCACACGACAGGGGAACACTGAAGCTTTCTTT.

The V call is TRBV19, the J call TRBJ2-5; 12 nucleotides align to TRBD2. Per the germline V gene, CDR1 is LNHDA and CDR2 is SQIVND (reference sequence). J was trimmed by 14 bases and V by 2 bases; bases with no gene match: 12. The CDR3 is 15 residues long. The CDR3 reads CASSILAGGPGGLYF. In DNA, the CDR3 is TGTGCCAGTAGTATACTAGCGGGGGGGCCGGGGGGACTTTACTTC.

The chain joins TRBV6-1 to TRBJ2-2, with TRBD1 matching over 7 bases. Trimming removed 5 bases from V and 0 bases from J; junction bases left unmatched: 3. This CDR3 has 15 residues. The germline CDR1 and CDR2 sequences are MNHNS and SASEGT. CDR3 amino acids: CASSIQGPNTGELFF. The CDR3 coding sequence is TGTGCCAGCAGTATACAGGGGCCGAACACCGGGGAGCTGTTTTTT.

V is TRBV12-5 and J is TRBJ1-2, with TRBD1 as a possible D gene (5 bases). V was cut by 6 bases and J by 4 bases, with 30 bases left in between. Germline V lookup: CDR1 LGHNT, CDR2 FRNRAP. CDR3 length: 19 amino acids. CDR3 in amino acids: CASGFNEASRNGHTYGYTF. CDR3 nucleotides: TGTGCTAGTGGCTTTAATGAGGCCTCACGGAATGGACATACCTATGGCTACACCTTC. The full variable domain, its missing parts supplied by reference TRBV12-5 and TRBJ1-2, is DARVTQTPRHKVTEMGQEVTMRCQPILGHNTVFWYRQTMMQGLELLAYFRNRAPLDDSGMPKDRFSAEMPDATLATLKIQPSEPRDSAVYFCASGFNEASRNGHTYGYTFGSGTRLTVV.